This T cell receptor (beta chain) was found in a study of blood T cell repertoires in COVID-19. Whole-study context: T cells, B-cell-depleted T cells, or PBMCs supplied cDNA or gDNA.

The repertoire was sequenced with immunoSEQ multiplex PCR; TCRdb's copy has only in-frame clones and lacks some. In the table there are 90,000 to 150,000 clones, 65% to 80% of which are singletons. The germline gives CDR1 SGHDT, CDR2 YYEEEE. With 4 bases clipped from V and 4 bases from J, the junction kept 9 bases outside the gene matches. The CDR3 spans 16 residues. This TCR came from a man between 45 and 60 years old with acute or convalescent COVID-19. V gene TRBV5-6 combines with J gene TRBJ1-3; 9 bases match TRBD1. The specimen was peripheral blood. This CDR3 reads CASSLDRGSYGNTIYF. The CDR3 region has the DNA TGTGCCAGCAGCCTGGACAGGGGTTCGTACGGAAACACCATATATTTT.